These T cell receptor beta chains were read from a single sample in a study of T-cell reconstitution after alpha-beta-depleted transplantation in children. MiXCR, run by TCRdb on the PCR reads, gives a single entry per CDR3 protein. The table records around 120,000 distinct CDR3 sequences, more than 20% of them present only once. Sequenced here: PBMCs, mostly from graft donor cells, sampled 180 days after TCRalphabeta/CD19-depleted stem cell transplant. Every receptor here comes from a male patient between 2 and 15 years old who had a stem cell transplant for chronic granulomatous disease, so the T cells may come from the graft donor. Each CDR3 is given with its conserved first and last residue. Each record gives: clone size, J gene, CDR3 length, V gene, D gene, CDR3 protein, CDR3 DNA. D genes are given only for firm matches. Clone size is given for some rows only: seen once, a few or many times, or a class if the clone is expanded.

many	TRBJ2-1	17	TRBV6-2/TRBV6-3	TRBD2	CASSSPPLRGGRNEQFF	TGTGCCAGCAGTTCCCCCCCCTTGCGGGGGGGCCGGAATGAGCAGTTCTTC
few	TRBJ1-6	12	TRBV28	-	CASNSRNSPLHF	TGTGCCAGCAACAGCCGTAATTCACCCCTCCACTTT
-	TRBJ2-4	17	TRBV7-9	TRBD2	CASSLEVTREAKNIQYF	TGTGCCAGCAGCTTAGAGGTGACGCGGGAGGCCAAAAACATTCAGTACTTC
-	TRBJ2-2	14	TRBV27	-	CASSPGTNTGELFF	TGTGCCAGCAGTCCCGGGACTAACACCGGGGAGCTGTTTTTT
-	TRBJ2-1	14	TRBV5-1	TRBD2	CASSTGLAGHEQFF	TGCGCCAGCAGCACGGGACTAGCGGGGCATGAGCAGTTCTTC
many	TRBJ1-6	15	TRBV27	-	CASRLNGGVRSPLHF	TGTGCCAGCAGACTAAATGGCGGGGTACGATCACCCCTCCACTTT
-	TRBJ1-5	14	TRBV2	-	CASGRTGSNQPQHF	TGTGCCAGCGGAAGAACGGGGAGCAATCAGCCCCAGCATTTT
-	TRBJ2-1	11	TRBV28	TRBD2	CASSLGLAKFF	TGTGCCAGCAGTCTTGGACTAGCGAAGTTCTTC
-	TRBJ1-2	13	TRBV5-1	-	CASSLEAVYGYTF	TGCGCCAGCAGCTTGGAAGCGGTTTATGGCTACACCTTC
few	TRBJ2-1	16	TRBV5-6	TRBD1	CASSFLRQGGYNEQFF	TGTGCCAGCAGCTTCCTAAGACAGGGGGGCTACAATGAGCAGTTCTTC
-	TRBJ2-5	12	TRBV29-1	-	CSVGTSQETQYF	TGCAGCGTTGGGACTTCCCAAGAGACCCAGTACTTC
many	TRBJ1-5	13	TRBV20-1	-	CSASSNSNQPQHF	TGCAGTGCTAGCTCAAATAGCAATCAGCCCCAGCATTTT
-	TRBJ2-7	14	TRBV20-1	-	CSARDGTKSYQQYF	TGCAGTGCTAGAGATGGGACCAAAAGCTACCAGCAGTACTTC
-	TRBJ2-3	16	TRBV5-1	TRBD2	CASSLVSGGSTDTQYF	TGCGCCAGCAGCTTGGTTAGCGGGGGTAGCACAGATACGCAGTATTTT
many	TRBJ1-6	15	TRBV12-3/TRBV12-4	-	CASSIDLGQNPPLHF	TGTGCCAGCAGTATAGACCTTGGACAGAATCCACCCCTCCACTTT
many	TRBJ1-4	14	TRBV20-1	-	CSATRGARNEKLFF	TGCAGTGCTACCCGGGGGGCCCGTAATGAAAAACTGTTTTTT
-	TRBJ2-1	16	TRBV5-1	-	CASSPETRAYYNQQFF	TGCGCCAGCAGCCCGGAGACTAGAGCCTATTACAATCAGCAGTTCTTC
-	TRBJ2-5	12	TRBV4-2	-	CASSQAGETQYF	TGTGCCAGCAGCCAAGCGGGGGAGACCCAGTACTTC
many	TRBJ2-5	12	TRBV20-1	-	CSARYFQETQYF	TGCAGTGCTAGGTACTTCCAAGAGACCCAGTACTTC
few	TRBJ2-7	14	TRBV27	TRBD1	CASSLGGQGSEQYF	TGTGCCAGCAGTTTAGGGGGACAGGGGAGCGAGCAGTACTTC
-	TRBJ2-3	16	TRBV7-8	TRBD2	CASTSPTSGSTDTQYF	TGTGCCAGCACATCCCCTACTAGCGGGAGCACAGATACGCAGTATTTT
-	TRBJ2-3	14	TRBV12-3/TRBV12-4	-	CASSSTHYTDTQYF	TGTGCCAGCAGTTCTACCCACTACACAGATACGCAGTATTTT
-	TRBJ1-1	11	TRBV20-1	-	CSARDGTEAFF	TGCAGTGCTAGAGATGGAACTGAAGCTTTCTTT
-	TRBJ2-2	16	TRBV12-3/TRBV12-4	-	CASSPPRGVSTGELFF	TGTGCCAGCAGTCCACCCCGCGGAGTGAGCACCGGGGAGCTGTTTTTT
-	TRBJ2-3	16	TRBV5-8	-	CASSSRLDAVRDTQYF	TGTGCCAGCAGTTCCCGACTAGATGCTGTTCGTGATACGCAGTATTTT
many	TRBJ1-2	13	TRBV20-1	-	CSASPGADYGYTF	TGCAGTGCTAGCCCGGGGGCGGACTATGGCTACACCTTC
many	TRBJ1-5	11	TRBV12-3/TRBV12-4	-	CASRGVEPQHF	TGTGCCAGCAGGGGGGTAGAGCCCCAGCATTTT
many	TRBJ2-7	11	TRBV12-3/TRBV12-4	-	CASSPDYEQYF	TGTGCCAGCAGCCCGGATTACGAGCAGTACTTC
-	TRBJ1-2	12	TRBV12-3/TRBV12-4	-	CASSWGDYGYTF	TGTGCCAGCAGTTGGGGAGACTATGGCTACACCTTC
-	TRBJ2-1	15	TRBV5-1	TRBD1	CASSYTGGTYNEQFF	TGCGCCAGCAGCTATACAGGGGGAACTTACAATGAGCAGTTCTTC
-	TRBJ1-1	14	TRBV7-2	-	CASSSPHRHTEAFF	TGTGCCAGCAGCTCCCCCCACAGGCACACTGAAGCTTTCTTT
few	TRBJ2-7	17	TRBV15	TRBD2	CATSRDGGLAGFYEQYF	TGTGCCACCAGCAGAGATGGTGGGCTAGCGGGGTTCTACGAGCAGTACTTC
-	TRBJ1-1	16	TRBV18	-	CASSPYPTGMNTEAFF	TGTGCCAGCTCACCTTACCCGACAGGCATGAACACTGAAGCTTTCTTT
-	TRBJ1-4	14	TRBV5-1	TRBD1	CASSDRDRGEKLFF	TGCGCCAGCAGCGACCGGGACAGGGGTGAAAAACTGTTTTTT
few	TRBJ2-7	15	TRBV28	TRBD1	CASRLRTQGAGEQYF	TGTGCCAGCAGACTACGGACTCAGGGGGCTGGGGAGCAGTACTTC
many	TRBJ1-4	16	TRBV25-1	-	CASSDARGIEAEKLFF	TGTGCCAGCAGTGACGCCCGGGGCATTGAAGCTGAAAAACTGTTTTTT
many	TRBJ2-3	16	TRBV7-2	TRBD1	CASSQQGAKSTDTQYF	TGTGCCAGCAGCCAGCAGGGGGCAAAGAGCACAGATACGCAGTATTTT
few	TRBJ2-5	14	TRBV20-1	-	CSAKAGTEEETQYF	TGCAGTGCTAAGGCCGGGACGGAAGAAGAGACCCAGTACTTC
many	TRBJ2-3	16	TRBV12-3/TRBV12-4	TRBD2	CASSLATSGGTDTQYF	TGTGCCAGCAGTTTAGCGACTAGCGGGGGCACAGATACGCAGTATTTT
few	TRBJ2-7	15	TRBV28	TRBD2	CASSWRLAGAGEQYF	TGTGCCAGCAGCTGGAGGCTAGCGGGAGCCGGCGAGCAGTACTTC
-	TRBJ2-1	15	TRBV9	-	CASSVVLAALNEQFF	TGTGCCAGCAGCGTAGTTTTAGCGGCCCTAAATGAGCAGTTCTTC